Listed here are 7 T cell receptor beta chains from one sample, sequenced in a study of shared clonotypes between healthy human individuals (dated by TCRdb to 2019 to 2021). The method behind the library was the immunoSEQ multiplex PCR assay. In TCRdb, the immuneACCESS table is reduced to in-frame sequences with V and J assigned. These tables do not hold every clone; where another copy was compared, an unresolved V gene accounts for under half, and the others remain unexplained. Across this sample there are 980,000 or so clones, with 76% seen only once. The ten largest clones capture approximately 1.5% of the sample. Sequencing input: memory CD4+ T cells sorted from blood. This specimen's cell subset or site label, interpreted: CD45RA-negative fraction. The receptors here all came from a man younger than 35 in good health.

Turning to this clone: A much larger clonotype is one base distant, so this may be a read error. The chain links TRBV25-1 to TRBJ1-3; no clear D gene. Germline CDR1 is MGHDK and CDR2 is SYGVNS. The V gene lost 2 bases and the J gene lost 0 bases, with 5 bases spanning the gap. This CDR3 spans 14 amino acids. The CDR3 is CASSEQISGNTIYF. CDR3 bases: TGTGCCAGCAGTGAACAGATCTCTGGAAACACCATATATTTT. Based on the CDR3 plus reference TRBV25-1 and TRBJ1-3, the full variable domain is EADIYQTPRYLVIGTGKKITLECSQTMGHDKMYWYQQDPGMELHLIHYSYGVNSTEKGDLSSESTVSRIRTEHFPLTLESARPSHTSQYLCASSEQISGNTIYFGEGSWLTVV.

This clone was observed a handful of times. This chain joins TRBV7-9 and TRBJ2-5, with TRBD1 as a possible D gene (6 bases). Trimming cost V 5 bases and J 2 bases, with 15 bases left between them. CDR3 length: 15 residues. Germline V lookup: CDR1 SEHNR, CDR2 FQNEAQ (reference sequence). The CDR3 loop is CASSLQGPKQETQYF. CDR3 nucleotide sequence: TGTGCCAGCAGCCTACAGGGACCAAAACAAGAGACCCAGTACTTC.

This clone was picked up a small number of times. This chain links TRBV7-2 with TRBJ2-3; D uncertain. Germline lookup yields CDR1 SGHTA and CDR2 FQGNSA. Trimming shortened V by 6 bases and J by 1 base, and 14 bases separated the two germline ends. This CDR3 contains 15 residues. CDR3 DNA sequence: TGTGCCAGCAGTCGGACCCGCGGAGGCACAGATACGCAGTATTTT. It translates to CASSRTRGGTDTQYF.

This clone turned up a few times. CDR3 bases: TGCGCCAGCAGGCCCACAGGTAATCCCAATCAGCCCCAGCATTTT. Its protein is CASRPTGNPNQPQHF. The J gene is TRBJ1-5, the V gene TRBV5-1; D perhaps matches TRBD1 (5 bases). Trimming shortened V by 5 bases and J by 3 bases, and 15 bases separated the two germline ends. The CDR3 extends over 15 amino acids. Germline CDR1 SGHRS, CDR2 YFSETQ.

V usage is TRBV19 and J usage is TRBJ1-5; weak D call: TRBD1 (5 bases). The CDR3 is 13 amino acids. Germline V gene data show CDR1 as LNHDA and CDR2 as SQIVND (reference sequence). Deletions cut 3 bases from V and 9 bases from J, with 12 bases between. CDR3 in amino acids: CASSIQGVGPQHF. The DNA for the CDR3 is TGTGCCAGTAGTATCCAAGGGGTCGGGCCCCAGCATTTT.

V is TRBV10-3 and J is TRBJ1-4; D remains unclear. V dropped 10 bases and J dropped 7 bases, with 16 bases sitting between them. The CDR3 has 13 amino acids. CDR1 is ENHRY and CDR2 is SYGVKD in the germline V gene. The CDR3 here is CATGAGGVEKLFF. DNA of the CDR3: TGTGCCACCGGTGCCGGAGGTGTTGAAAAACTGTTTTTT.

This clone was observed a handful of times. V gene TRBV7-2 combines with J gene TRBJ2-1, with 12 bases aligning to TRBD2. From germline, CDR1 is SGHTA and CDR2 FQGNSA. This CDR3 spans 18 amino acids. J lost 0 bases, V lost 7 bases, and 10 bases had no gene match. The CDR3 DNA reads as TGTGCCAGCATCTGGGGACTAGCGGGCCTGAGCTCCTACAATGAGCAGTTCTTC. Its protein product is CASIWGLAGLSSYNEQFF.